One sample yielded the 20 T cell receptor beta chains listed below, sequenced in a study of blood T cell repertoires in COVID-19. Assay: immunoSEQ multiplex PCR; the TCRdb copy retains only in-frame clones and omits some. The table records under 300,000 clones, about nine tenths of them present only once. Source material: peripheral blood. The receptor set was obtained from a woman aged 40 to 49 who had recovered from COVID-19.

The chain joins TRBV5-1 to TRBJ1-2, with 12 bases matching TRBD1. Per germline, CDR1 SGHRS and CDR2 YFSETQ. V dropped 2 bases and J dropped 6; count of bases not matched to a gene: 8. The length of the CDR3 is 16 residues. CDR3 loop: CASSLLPGQGADGYTF. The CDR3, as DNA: TGCGCCAGCAGCTTACTCCCGGGACAGGGGGCGGATGGCTACACCTTC.

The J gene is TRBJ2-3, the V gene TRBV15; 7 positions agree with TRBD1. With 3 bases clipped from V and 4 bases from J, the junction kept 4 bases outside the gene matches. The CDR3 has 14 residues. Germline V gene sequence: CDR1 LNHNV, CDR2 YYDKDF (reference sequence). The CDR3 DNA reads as TGTGCCACCAGCAGGCAGCAGGGGGCAGATACGCAGTATTTT. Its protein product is CATSRQQGADTQYF.

CDR3 sequence reads: CATSDRSGTVTDTQYF. In nucleotides, the CDR3 is TGTGCCACCAGTGACCGGTCCGGGACTGTCACAGATACGCAGTATTTT. The chain uses TRBV24-1 and TRBJ2-3, with a tentative D call TRBD2 (6 bases). Looked up from germline, CDR1 is KGHDR and CDR2 is SFDVKD. CDR3 size: 16 residues. V was pared by 4 bases and J by 2 bases, with 15 bases between.

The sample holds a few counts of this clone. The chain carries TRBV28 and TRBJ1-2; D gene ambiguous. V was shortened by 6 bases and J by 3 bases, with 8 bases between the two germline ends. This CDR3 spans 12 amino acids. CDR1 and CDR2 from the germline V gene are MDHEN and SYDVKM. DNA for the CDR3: TGTGCCAGCAGGTACAGTGACTATGGCTACACCTTC. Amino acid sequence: CASRYSDYGYTF.

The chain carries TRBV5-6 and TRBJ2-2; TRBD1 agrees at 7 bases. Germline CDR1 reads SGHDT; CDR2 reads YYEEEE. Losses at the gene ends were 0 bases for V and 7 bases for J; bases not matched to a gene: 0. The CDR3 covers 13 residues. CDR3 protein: CASSLAGGGELFF. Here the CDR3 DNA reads TGTGCCAGCAGCTTGGCAGGGGGCGGGGAGCTGTTTTTT.

The CDR3 here is CASSPDTYSYEQYF. For the CDR3, the DNA is TGTGCCAGCAGCCCGGACACCTACTCCTACGAGCAGTACTTC. The rearrangement joins TRBV7-8 to TRBJ2-7, with D tentatively TRBD1 (5 bases). In germline, CDR1 is SGHVS, CDR2 FQNEAQ. V gave up 5 bases and J gave up 0 bases, with 11 bases separating them. This CDR3 comprises 14 residues.

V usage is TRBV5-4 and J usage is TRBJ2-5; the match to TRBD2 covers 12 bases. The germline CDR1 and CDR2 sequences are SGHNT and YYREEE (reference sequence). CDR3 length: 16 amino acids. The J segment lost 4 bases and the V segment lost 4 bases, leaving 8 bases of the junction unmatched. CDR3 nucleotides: TGTGCCAGCAGCGTAAGACTAGCGGGAGATGGAGAGACCCAGTACTTC. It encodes CASSVRLAGDGETQYF.

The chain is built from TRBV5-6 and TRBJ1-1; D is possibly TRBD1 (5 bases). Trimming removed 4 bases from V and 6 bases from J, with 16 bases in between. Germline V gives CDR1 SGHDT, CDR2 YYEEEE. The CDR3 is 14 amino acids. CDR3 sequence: CASSPGHPAPEAFF. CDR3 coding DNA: TGTGCCAGCAGCCCCGGACACCCAGCTCCTGAAGCTTTCTTT.

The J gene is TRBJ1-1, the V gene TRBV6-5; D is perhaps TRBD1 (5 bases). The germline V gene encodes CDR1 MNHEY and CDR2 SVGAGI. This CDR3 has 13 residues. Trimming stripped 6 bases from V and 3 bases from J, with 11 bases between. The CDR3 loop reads CASSLLGDTEAFF. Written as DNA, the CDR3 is TGTGCCAGCAGCCTCCTAGGGGACACTGAAGCTTTCTTT.

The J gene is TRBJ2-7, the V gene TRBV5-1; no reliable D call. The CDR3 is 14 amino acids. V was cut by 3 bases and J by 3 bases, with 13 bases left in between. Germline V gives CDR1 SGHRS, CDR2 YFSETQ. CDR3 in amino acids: CASSWSGTDYEQYF. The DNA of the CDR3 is TGCGCCAGCAGCTGGTCAGGTACTGACTACGAGCAGTACTTC.

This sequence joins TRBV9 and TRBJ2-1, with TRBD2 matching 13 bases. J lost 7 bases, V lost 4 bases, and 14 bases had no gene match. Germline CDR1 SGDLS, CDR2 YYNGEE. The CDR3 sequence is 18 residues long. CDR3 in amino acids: CASSPHPALAGGGNEQFF. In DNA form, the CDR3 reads TGTGCCAGCAGCCCCCATCCCGCACTAGCGGGAGGGGGAAATGAGCAGTTCTTC.

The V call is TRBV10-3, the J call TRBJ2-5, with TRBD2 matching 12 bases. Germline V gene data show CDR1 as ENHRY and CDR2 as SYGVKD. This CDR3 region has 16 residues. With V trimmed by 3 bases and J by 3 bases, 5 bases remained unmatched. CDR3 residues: CAISDGPSGREETQYF. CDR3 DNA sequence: TGTGCCATCAGTGACGGACCTAGCGGGAGGGAAGAGACCCAGTACTTC.

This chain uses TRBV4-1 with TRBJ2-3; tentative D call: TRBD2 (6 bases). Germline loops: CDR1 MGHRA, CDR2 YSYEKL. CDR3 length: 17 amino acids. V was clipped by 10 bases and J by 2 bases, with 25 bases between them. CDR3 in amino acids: CATSFTFGSGVTDTQYF. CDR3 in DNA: TGCGCCACCTCCTTCACCTTCGGGAGCGGCGTCACAGATACGCAGTATTTT.

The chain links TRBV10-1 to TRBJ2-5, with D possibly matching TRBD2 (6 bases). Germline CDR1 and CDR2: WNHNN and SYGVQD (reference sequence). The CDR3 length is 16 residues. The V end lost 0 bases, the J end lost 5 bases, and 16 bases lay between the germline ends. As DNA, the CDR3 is TGCGCCAGCAGTGAGTCCAGGAGGGCCCTCGGGGAGACCCAGTACTTC. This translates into CASSESRRALGETQYF.

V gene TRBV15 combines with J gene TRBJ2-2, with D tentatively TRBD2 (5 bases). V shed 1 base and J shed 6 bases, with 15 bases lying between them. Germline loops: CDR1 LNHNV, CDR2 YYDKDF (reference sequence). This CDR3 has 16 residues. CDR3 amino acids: CATSRVGSSPAGELFF. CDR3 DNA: TGTGCCACCAGCAGAGTAGGGTCTAGCCCTGCCGGGGAGCTGTTTTTT.

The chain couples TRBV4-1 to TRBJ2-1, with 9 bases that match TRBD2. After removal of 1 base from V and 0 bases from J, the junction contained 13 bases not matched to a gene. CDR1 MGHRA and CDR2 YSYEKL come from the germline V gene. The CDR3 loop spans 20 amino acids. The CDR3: CASSQVSFSSSGDSYNEQFF. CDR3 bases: TGCGCCAGCAGCCAAGTTTCGTTTTCTTCTAGCGGGGACTCCTACAATGAGCAGTTCTTC.

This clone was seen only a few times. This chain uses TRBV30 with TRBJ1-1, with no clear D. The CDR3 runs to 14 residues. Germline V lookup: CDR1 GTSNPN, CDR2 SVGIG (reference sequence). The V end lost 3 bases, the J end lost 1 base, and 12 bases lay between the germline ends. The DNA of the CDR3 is TGTGCCTGGAGCGGCTGGGAGGGGAACACTGAAGCTTTCTTT. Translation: CAWSGWEGNTEAFF. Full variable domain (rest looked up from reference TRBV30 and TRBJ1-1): SQTIHQWPATLVQPVGSPLSLECTVEGTSNPNLYWYRQAAGRGLQLLFYSVGIGQISSEVPQNLSASRPQDRQFILSSKKLLLSDSGFYLCAWSGWEGNTEAFFGQGTRLTVV.

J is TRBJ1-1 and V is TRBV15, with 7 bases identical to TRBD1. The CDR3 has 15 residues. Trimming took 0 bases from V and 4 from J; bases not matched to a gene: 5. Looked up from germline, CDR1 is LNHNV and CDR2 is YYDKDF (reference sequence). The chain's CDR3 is CATSRDRAGGTEAFF. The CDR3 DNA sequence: TGTGCCACCAGCAGAGATAGGGCAGGGGGCACTGAAGCTTTCTTT.

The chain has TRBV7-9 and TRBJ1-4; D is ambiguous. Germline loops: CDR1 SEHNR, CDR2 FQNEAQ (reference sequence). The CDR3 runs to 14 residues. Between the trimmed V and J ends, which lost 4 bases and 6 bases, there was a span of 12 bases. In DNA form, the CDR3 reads TGTGCCAGCAGCTCATATCAGGAATATGAAAAACTGTTTTTT. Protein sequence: CASSSYQEYEKLFF. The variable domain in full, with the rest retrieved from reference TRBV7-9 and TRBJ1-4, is DTGVSQNPRHKITKRGQNVTFRCDPISEHNRLYWYRQTLGQGPEFLTYFQNEAQLEKSRLLSDRFSAERPKGSFSTLEIQRTEQGDSAMYLCASSSYQEYEKLFFGSGTQLSVL.

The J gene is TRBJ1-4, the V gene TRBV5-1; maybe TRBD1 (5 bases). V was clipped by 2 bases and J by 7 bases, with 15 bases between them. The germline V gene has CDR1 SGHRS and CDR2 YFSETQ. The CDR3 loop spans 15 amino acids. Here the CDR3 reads CASSLQDMYREKLFF. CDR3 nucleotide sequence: TGCGCCAGCAGCTTACAGGACATGTATCGTGAAAAACTGTTTTTT.